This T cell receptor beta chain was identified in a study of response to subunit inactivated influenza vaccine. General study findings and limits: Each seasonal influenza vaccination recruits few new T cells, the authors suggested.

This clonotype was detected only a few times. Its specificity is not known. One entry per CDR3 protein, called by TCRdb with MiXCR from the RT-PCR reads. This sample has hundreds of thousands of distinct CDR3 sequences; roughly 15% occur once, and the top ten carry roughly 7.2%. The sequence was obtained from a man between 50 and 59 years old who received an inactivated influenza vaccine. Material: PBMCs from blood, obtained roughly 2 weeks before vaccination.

CDR3 bases: TGTGCCAGCAGCAAGGGACAGGGTTTTAACTATGGCTACACCTTC. Translated, it gives CASSKGQGFNYGYTF. V gene TRBV5-6 combines with J gene TRBJ1-2; 9 bases are a match to TRBD1. The V gene end was trimmed by 4 bases and the J gene end by 1 base; junction bases not matched to a gene: 5. The CDR3 extends over 15 amino acids. CDR1 SGHDT and CDR2 YYEEEE come from the germline V gene.